The rows below give T cell receptor beta chains drawn from one sample of a study of cytomegalovirus exposure and HLA in healthy donors. The data were produced by immunoSEQ multiplex PCR, yet TCRdb's version contains in-frame clones alone and is incomplete. The repertoire includes over 75,000 clones, around three quarters of them detected once, and about 3.1% sits in the top ten. Sequenced material: PBMCs. These receptors were obtained from a male donor in good health and CMV-seropositive. CDR3s leave out the opening cysteine and the closing phenylalanine or tryptophan.

cdr3_aa	v_call	j_call
ASARDTYGYT	TRBV12-5	TRBJ1-2
ASSVRLAGGISTDTQY	TRBV2	TRBJ2-3
ASSPGGTGNTIY	TRBV7-3	TRBJ1-3
ASGFRVGYT	TRBV12-5	TRBJ1-2
ASTTTGGRNTEAF	TRBV6-5	TRBJ1-1
ASSLAGQGRSPLH	TRBV5-1	TRBJ1-6
ASSSTGMNTEAF	TRBV7-3	TRBJ1-1
ASSFTLAGAQETQY	TRBV5-6	TRBJ2-5
ATSRDLGTGANQPQH	TRBV15	TRBJ1-5
ASSPGTTAPGEQF	TRBV27	TRBJ2-1
ASSPWTGEIHEAF	TRBV18	TRBJ1-1
SATGQGRTGELF	TRBV29-1	TRBJ2-2
ASSLPSNEQF	TRBV6-5	TRBJ2-1
ASSPNAGMNTEAF	TRBV7-2	TRBJ1-1
ASSSTGGWRELF	TRBV27	TRBJ2-2
ASRRSTGYTGELF	TRBV27	TRBJ2-2
ASSPPSGETQY	TRBV18	TRBJ2-5
ASSLDPGGYEQY	TRBV5-1	TRBJ2-7
SVEAVTGRRDTQY	TRBV29-1	TRBJ2-3
ASSFYESGGYT	TRBV5-1	TRBJ1-2
AWAGTGERSTEAF	TRBV30	TRBJ1-1
ASSQGIRAF	TRBV16	TRBJ1-1
ASSPHDRGFTEAF	TRBV5-4	TRBJ1-1
ASSYSGGGTDTQY	TRBV6-5	TRBJ2-3
ASSLDQGEQF	TRBV7-9	TRBJ2-1
ATGQGFNSPLH	TRBV7-2	TRBJ1-6
ASSPGQLAF	TRBV5-8	TRBJ1-1
AWRLARRANYGYT	TRBV30	TRBJ1-2
ASSPSSYEQY	TRBV18	TRBJ2-7
ASGSGGETQY	TRBV9	TRBJ2-5
ASSQRQGSSYEQY	TRBV2	TRBJ2-7
ASSPRVGTEAF	TRBV7-9	TRBJ1-1
ASSLALEGSPLH	TRBV10-2	TRBJ1-6
ASSGQDTYEQY	TRBV2	TRBJ2-7
ASSPTGSSYNEQF	TRBV5-4	TRBJ2-1